This is a list of T cell receptor beta chains from one sample in a study of graft-versus-host responses after intestinal transplantation. These receptors lack a known antigen. The protocol was immunoSEQ multiplex PCR, while the TCRdb copy is restricted to in-frame clones and leaves out a portion. Seen here are over 120,000 clones, about nine tenths observed once, and the top ten hold approximately 0.2%. This specimen was unstimulated CD4+ T cells sorted from spleen or lymph node cells, taken before intestinal transplant. The receptors here all came from a human donor who received an intestinal transplant. The CDR3 runs from the conserved cysteine through the conserved F or W. Fields, in order: J gene, D gene, V gene, clone size, CDR3 length, CDR3 DNA, CDR3 protein. The D gene is left open where the match is weak. Some rows mark clone size as missing; the rest say once, few, many or name a class of expanded clone.

>TRBJ2-5|NA|TRBV19|NA|15
TGTGCCAGTAGTATAGAGCCTGGGAGCAAAGGGACCCAGTACTTC
CASSIEPGSKGTQYF
>TRBJ1-2|TRBD1|TRBV6-1|NA|13
TGTGCCAGCAGACCTACAGGGGGAGGTGGCTACACCTTC
CASRPTGGGGYTF
>TRBJ1-5|TRBD1|TRBV5-1|NA|14
TGCGCCAGCAGCCCGGACAGGGCTAATCAGCCCCAGCATTTT
CASSPDRANQPQHF
>TRBJ2-5|NA|TRBV7-2|once|14
TGTGCCAGCAGCTTAGCCGGGACACAAGAGACCCAGTACTTC
CASSLAGTQETQYF
>TRBJ1-1|NA|TRBV28|NA|13
TGTGCCAGCAGTTTCCAGGAGAACACTGAAGCTTTCTTT
CASSFQENTEAFF
>TRBJ2-7|NA|TRBV5-4|NA|14
TGTGCCAGCAGCTTGGATATAAGCTCCTACGAGCAGTACTTC
CASSLDISSYEQYF
>TRBJ2-1|NA|TRBV28|NA|13
TGTGCCAGCACCACGGACGTCTACAATGAGCAGTTCTTC
CASTTDVYNEQFF
>TRBJ2-7|TRBD2|TRBV5-1|once|15
TGCGCCAGCAGCTATACCGGACTAGATTCCTTCGAGCAGTACTTC
CASSYTGLDSFEQYF
>TRBJ2-3|NA|TRBV5-1|NA|16
TGCGCCAGCAGCTTGGCCGGGTCTAGCAACACAGATACGCAGTATTTT
CASSLAGSSNTDTQYF
>TRBJ2-5|TRBD1|TRBV7-3|once|14
TGTGCCAGCAGCTCGGGACAGAGCTCCTTGACCCAGTACTTC
CASSSGQSSLTQYF
>TRBJ2-4|NA|TRBV27|NA|17
TGTGCCAGCAGTTTATTGTCGACCGGGGCGGCCAAAAACATTCAGTACTTC
CASSLLSTGAAKNIQYF
>TRBJ1-5|TRBD1|TRBV27|NA|17
TGTGCCAGCAGTCCAATCCTGACAGGGGATAGCAATCAGCCCCAGCATTTT
CASSPILTGDSNQPQHF
>TRBJ1-5|TRBD1|TRBV9|NA|15
TGTGCCAGCAGCGGGCCGGGACAGGGTAATCAGCCCCAGCATTTT
CASSGPGQGNQPQHF
>TRBJ2-7|TRBD1|TRBV11-2|NA|17
TGTGCCAGCAGCTCAGAAACCCCGTCGGGACAGGGCTACGAGCAGTACTTC
CASSSETPSGQGYEQYF
>TRBJ2-7|TRBD2|TRBV7-9|NA|15
TGTGCCAGCAGCCCCCCACTAGCGAGAACCTACGAGCAGTACTTC
CASSPPLARTYEQYF
>TRBJ2-7|TRBD1|TRBV6-4|NA|15
TGTGCCAGCCTTGGGACAGGTAAGAGATCCTACGAGCAGTACTTC
CASLGTGKRSYEQYF
>TRBJ2-5|TRBD1|TRBV2|NA|15
TGTGCCAGCAGTGTAGACAGGGGGAATCAAGAGACCCAGTACTTC
CASSVDRGNQETQYF
>TRBJ2-3|NA|TRBV28|NA|13
TGTGCCAGCAGTCTTGGGGGGACAGATACGCAGTATTTT
CASSLGGTDTQYF
>TRBJ2-7|NA|TRBV18|NA|14
TGTGCCAGCTCACCACCAGCCTCATTCTACGAGCAGTACTTC
CASSPPASFYEQYF
>TRBJ2-3|NA|TRBV18|once|14
TGTGCCAGCTCAATCAGGGCCGGCACAGATACGCAGTATTTT
CASSIRAGTDTQYF
>TRBJ1-1|TRBD1|TRBV19|NA|13
TGTGCCAGTGGACAGGGCAAGGACACTGAAGCTTTCTTT
CASGQGKDTEAFF
>TRBJ2-7|TRBD1|TRBV11-2|NA|13
TGTGCCAGCAGCAAAGGGGGCAGAAACGAGCAGTACTTC
CASSKGGRNEQYF
>TRBJ2-3|NA|TRBV7-7|NA|15
TGTGCTAGCAGCTTAGAGAGAGGAGGGACAGATACGCAGTATTTT
CASSLERGGTDTQYF
>TRBJ1-1|TRBD1|TRBV20-1|NA|11
TGCAGTGCCCAAACAGGGGTGGGGGCTTTCTTT
CSAQTGVGAFF
>TRBJ2-2|NA|TRBV9|NA|15
TGTGCCAGCAGCAACCACGGACTAAGCACCGGGGAGCTGTTTTTT
CASSNHGLSTGELFF
>TRBJ1-3|NA|TRBV9|NA|14
TGTGCCAGCAGCGTAGAGATCCAAGGAAACACCATATATTTT
CASSVEIQGNTIYF
>TRBJ2-7|NA|TRBV18|NA|11
TGTGCCAGCTCATCAGAGCTCGAGCAGTACTTC
CASSSELEQYF
>TRBJ1-2|NA|TRBV18|NA|12
TGTGCCAGCTCACCAAACAGCTATGGCTACACCTTC
CASSPNSYGYTF
>TRBJ2-1|NA|TRBV4-3|once|14
TGCGCCAGCAGCCAAGGGGCGAAGGTGATTGAGCAGTTCTTC
CASSQGAKVIEQFF
>TRBJ2-2|TRBD2|TRBV7-2|NA|14
TGTGCCAGCAGTGTGACTAGCACCACCGGGGAGCTGTTTTTT
CASSVTSTTGELFF
>TRBJ1-5|NA|TRBV19|NA|14
TGTGCCAGTAGTTTGGACGGAGACAATCAGCCCCAGCATTTT
CASSLDGDNQPQHF
>TRBJ1-1|NA|TRBV4-3|NA|14
TGCGCCAGCAGCCATCCCCTGGAGAACACTGAAGCTTTCTTT
CASSHPLENTEAFF
>TRBJ2-7|TRBD2|TRBV28|NA|16
TGTGCCAGCGAGGAAGAGACTAGCGGGAGTATTTACGAGCAGTACTTC
CASEEETSGSIYEQYF
>TRBJ1-5|NA|TRBV19|NA|15
TGTGCCAGTAGGTTTTCAGGAGGGACCGATCAGCCCCAGCATTTT
CASRFSGGTDQPQHF
>TRBJ2-7|TRBD1|TRBV27|NA|10
TGTGCCAGTAGAATACAGGGGTCCCCTTTC
CASRIQGSPF
>TRBJ2-2|NA|TRBV7-3|NA|16
TGTGCCAGCAGCGTCAACAGAAGCCCGAACACCGGGGAGCTGTTTTTT
CASSVNRSPNTGELFF
>TRBJ2-7|TRBD1|TRBV4-2|NA|15
TGTGCCAGCAGCCCGCGGACAGGGAGCTCCTACGAGCAGTACTTC
CASSPRTGSSYEQYF
>TRBJ2-2|NA|TRBV10-2|NA|15
TGCGCCAGCAGGCTAGCGCTCAAGAACACCGGGGAGCTGTTTTTT
CASRLALKNTGELFF